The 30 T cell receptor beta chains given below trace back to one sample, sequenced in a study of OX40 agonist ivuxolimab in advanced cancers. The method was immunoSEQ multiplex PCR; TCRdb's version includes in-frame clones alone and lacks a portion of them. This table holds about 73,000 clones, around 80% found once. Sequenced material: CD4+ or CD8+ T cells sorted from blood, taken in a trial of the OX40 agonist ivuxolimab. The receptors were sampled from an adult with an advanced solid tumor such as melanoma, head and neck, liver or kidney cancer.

The CDR3 sequence is CASSPGLAETQYF. The CDR3 bases are TGTGCCAGCAGTCCGGGACTAGCGGAGACCCAGTACTTC. The chain combines TRBV28 with TRBJ2-5; 10 nucleotides agree with TRBD2. The CDR3 covers 13 residues. Germline V gene data show CDR1 as MDHEN and CDR2 as SYDVKM. J lost 5 bases, V lost 5 bases, and 2 bases had no gene match. Together with reference TRBV28 and TRBJ2-5, the CDR3 gives the full variable domain: DVKVTQSSRYLVKRTGEKVFLECVQDMDHENMFWYRQDPGLGLRLIYFSYDVKMKEKGDIPEGYSVSREKKERFSLILESASTNQTSMYLCASSPGLAETQYFGPGTRLLVL.

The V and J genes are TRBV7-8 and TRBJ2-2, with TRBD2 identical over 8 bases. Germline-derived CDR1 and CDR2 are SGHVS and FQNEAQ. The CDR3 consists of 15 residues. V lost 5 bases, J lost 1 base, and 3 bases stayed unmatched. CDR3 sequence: CASSPRGGNTGELFF. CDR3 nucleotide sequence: TGTGCCAGCAGCCCTCGGGGGGGGAACACCGGGGAGCTGTTTTTT.

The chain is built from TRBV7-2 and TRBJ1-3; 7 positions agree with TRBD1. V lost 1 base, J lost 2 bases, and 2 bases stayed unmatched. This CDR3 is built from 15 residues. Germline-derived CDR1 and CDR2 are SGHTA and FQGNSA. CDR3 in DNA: TGTGCCAGCAGCTTAGAGGGGACAGCTGGAAACACCATATATTTT. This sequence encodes CASSLEGTAGNTIYF.

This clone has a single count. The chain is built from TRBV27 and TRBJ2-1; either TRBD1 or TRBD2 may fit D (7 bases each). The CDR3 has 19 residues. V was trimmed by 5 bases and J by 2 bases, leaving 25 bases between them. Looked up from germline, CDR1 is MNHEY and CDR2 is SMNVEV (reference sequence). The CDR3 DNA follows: TGTGCCAGCAGTCGACAGAAGGGGGCGATGGGAGGGACCTACAATGAGCAGTTCTTC. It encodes CASSRQKGAMGGTYNEQFF.

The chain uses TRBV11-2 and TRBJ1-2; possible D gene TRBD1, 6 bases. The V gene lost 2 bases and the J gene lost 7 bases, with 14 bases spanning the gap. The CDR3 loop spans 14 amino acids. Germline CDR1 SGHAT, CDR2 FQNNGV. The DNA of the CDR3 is TGTGCCAGCAGCTTAAGTGCAGGGGAAGGTGGCTACACCTTC. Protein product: CASSLSAGEGGYTF.

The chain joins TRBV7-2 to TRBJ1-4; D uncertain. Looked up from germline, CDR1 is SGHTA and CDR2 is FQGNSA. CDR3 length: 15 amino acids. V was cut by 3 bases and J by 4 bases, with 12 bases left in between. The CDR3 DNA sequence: TGTGCCAGCAGCTTCGGACGGCACAATAATGAAAAACTGTTTTTT. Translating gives CASSFGRHNNEKLFF.

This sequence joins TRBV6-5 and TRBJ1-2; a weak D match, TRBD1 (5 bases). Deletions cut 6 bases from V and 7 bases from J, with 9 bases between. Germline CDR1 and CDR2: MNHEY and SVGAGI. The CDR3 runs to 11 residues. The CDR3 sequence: CASSQGSGYTF. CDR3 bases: TGTGCCAGCAGCCAGGGAAGTGGCTACACCTTC.

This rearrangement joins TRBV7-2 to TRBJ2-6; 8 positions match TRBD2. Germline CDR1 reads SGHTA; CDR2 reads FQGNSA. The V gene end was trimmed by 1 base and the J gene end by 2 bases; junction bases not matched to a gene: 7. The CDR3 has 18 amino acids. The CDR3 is CASSLGGGTNPGANVLTF. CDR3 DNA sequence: TGTGCCAGCAGCTTAGGCGGGGGGACTAACCCTGGGGCCAACGTCCTGACTTTC.

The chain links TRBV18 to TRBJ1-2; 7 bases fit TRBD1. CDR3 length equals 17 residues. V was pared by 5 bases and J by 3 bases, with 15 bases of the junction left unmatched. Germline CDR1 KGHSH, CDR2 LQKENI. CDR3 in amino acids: CASSSRQGGVMDYGYTF. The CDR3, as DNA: TGTGCCAGCTCATCGCGACAGGGAGGAGTTATGGACTATGGCTACACCTTC.

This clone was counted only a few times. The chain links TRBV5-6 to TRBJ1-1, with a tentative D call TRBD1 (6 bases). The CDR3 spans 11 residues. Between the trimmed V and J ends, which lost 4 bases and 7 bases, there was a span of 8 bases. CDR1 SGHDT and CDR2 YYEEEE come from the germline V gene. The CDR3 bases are TGTGCCAGCAGCCGGGACAATGAAGCTTTCTTT. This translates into CASSRDNEAFF.

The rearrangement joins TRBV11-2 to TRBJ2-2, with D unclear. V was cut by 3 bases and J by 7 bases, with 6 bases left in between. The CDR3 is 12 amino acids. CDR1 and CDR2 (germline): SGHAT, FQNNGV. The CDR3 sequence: CASSFVGGELFF. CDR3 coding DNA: TGTGCCAGCAGCTTTGTCGGCGGGGAGCTGTTTTTT.

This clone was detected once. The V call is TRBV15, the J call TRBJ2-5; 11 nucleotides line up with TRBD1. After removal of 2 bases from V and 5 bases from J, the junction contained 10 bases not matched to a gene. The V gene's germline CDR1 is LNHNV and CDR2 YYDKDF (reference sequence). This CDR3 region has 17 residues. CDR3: CATSRPEDRGRRETQYF. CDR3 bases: TGTGCCACCAGCAGACCCGAGGACAGGGGGCGCAGGGAGACCCAGTACTTC.

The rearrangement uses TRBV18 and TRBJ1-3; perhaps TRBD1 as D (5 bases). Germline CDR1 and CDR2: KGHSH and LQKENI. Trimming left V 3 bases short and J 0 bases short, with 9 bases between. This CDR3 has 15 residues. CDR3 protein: CASSPQGYSGNTIYF. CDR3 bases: TGTGCCAGCTCACCGCAGGGTTACTCTGGAAACACCATATATTTT.

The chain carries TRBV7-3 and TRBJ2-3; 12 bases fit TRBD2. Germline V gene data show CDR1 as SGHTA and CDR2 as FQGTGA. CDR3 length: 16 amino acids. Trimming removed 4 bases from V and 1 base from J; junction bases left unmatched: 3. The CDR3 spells CASSSRTSGGTDTQYF. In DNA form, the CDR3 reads TGTGCCAGCAGCTCGAGGACTAGCGGGGGCACAGATACGCAGTATTTT.

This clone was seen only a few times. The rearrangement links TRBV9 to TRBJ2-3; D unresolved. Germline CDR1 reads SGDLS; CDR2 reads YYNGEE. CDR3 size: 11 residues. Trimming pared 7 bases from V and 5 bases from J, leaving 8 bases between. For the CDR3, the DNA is TGTGCCAGCGGGCGAGGAGATACGCAGTATTTT. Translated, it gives CASGRGDTQYF.

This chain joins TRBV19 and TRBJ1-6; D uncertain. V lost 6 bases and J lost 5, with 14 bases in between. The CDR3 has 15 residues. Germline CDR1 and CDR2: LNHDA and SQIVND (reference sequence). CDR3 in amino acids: CASSTGGLDNSPLHF. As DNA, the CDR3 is TGTGCCAGTAGCACGGGAGGGTTGGATAATTCACCCCTCCACTTT.

DNA for the CDR3: TGTGCCAGCACCCGACAGATAATGGGGACCACTGAAGCTTTCTTT. This gives the protein CASTRQIMGTTEAFF. This rearrangement joins TRBV6-5 to TRBJ1-1; a possible D gene is TRBD1 (5 bases). Trimming cost V 7 bases and J 4 bases, with 19 bases left between them. The CDR3 totals 15 residues. Per the germline V gene, CDR1 is MNHEY and CDR2 is SVGAGI.

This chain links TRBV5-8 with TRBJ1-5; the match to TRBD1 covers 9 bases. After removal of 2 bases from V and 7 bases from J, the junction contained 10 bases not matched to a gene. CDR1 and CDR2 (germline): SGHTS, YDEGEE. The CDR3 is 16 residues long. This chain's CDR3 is CASSLAGTGNRQPQHF. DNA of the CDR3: TGTGCCAGCAGCTTAGCTGGGACAGGGAATCGCCAGCCCCAGCATTTT.

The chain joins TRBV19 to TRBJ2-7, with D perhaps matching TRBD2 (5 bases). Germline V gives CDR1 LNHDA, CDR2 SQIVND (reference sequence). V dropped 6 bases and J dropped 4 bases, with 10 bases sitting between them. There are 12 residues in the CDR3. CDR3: CASSGDLYEQYF. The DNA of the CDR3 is TGTGCCAGTAGCGGGGATTTGTACGAGCAGTACTTC.

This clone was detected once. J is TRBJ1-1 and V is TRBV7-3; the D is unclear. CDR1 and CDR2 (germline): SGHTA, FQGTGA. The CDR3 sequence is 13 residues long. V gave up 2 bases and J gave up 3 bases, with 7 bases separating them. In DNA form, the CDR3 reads TGTGCCAGCAGCTTACGCTGGGACACTGAAGCTTTCTTT. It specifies CASSLRWDTEAFF.

CDR3 nucleotides: TGTGCCAGCAGCCGGACTGCCTCGTCCTACAATGAGCAGTTCTTC. Translating it yields CASSRTASSYNEQFF. V gene TRBV7-2 combines with J gene TRBJ2-1; weak D call: TRBD2 (5 bases). CDR1 and CDR2 from the germline V gene are SGHTA and FQGNSA. Trimming took 5 bases from V and 1 from J, leaving 12 bases between them. This CDR3 has 15 residues. Variable domain in full (rest from reference TRBV7-2 and TRBJ2-1): GAGVSQSPSNKVTEKGKDVELRCDPISGHTALYWYRQSLGQGLEFLIYFQGNSAPDKSGLPSDRFSAERTGGSVSTLTIQRTQQEDSAVYLCASSRTASSYNEQFFGPGTRLTVL.

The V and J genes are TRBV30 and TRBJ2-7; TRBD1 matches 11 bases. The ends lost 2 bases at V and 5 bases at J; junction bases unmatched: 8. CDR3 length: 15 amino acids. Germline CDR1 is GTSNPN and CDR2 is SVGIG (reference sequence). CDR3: CAWSYTGTGGNEQYF. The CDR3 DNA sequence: TGTGCCTGGAGTTATACGGGGACAGGGGGGAACGAGCAGTACTTC.

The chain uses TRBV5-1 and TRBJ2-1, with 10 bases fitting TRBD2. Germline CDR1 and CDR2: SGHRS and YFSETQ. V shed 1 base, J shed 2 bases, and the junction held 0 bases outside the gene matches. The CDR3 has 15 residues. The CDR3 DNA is TGCGCCAGCAGCTTGAGCGGGGGGGCCTACAATGAGCAGTTCTTC. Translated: CASSLSGGAYNEQFF.

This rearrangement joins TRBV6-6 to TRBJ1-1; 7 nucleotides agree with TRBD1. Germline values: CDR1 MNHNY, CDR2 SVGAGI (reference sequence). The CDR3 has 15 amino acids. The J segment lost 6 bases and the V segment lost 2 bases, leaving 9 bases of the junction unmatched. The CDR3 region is CASSYPGQVRPEAFF. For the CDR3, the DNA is TGTGCCAGCAGTTACCCCGGACAGGTCAGACCTGAAGCTTTCTTT.

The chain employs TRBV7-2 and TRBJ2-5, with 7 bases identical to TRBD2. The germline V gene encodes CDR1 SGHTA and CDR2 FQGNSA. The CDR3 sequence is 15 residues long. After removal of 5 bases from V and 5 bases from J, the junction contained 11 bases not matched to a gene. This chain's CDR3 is CASSPSGDLMETQYF. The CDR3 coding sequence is TGTGCCAGCAGCCCCAGCGGGGACCTGATGGAGACCCAGTACTTC.

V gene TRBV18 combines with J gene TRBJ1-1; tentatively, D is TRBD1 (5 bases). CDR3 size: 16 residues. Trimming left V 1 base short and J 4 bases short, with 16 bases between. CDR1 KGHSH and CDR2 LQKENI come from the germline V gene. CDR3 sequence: CASSPRELGRGTEAFF. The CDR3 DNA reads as TGTGCCAGCTCACCACGGGAGCTGGGGCGCGGCACTGAAGCTTTCTTT. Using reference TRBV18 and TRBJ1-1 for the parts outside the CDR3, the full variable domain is NAGVMQNPRHLVRRRGQEARLRCSPMKGHSHVYWYRQLPEEGLKFMVYLQKENIIDESGMPKERFSAEFPKEGPSILRIQQVVRGDSAAYFCASSPRELGRGTEAFFGQGTRLTVV.

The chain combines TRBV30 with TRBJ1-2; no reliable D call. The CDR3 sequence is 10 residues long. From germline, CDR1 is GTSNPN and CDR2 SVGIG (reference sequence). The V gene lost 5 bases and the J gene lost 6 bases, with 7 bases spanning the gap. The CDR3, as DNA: TGTGCCTGGGGGTCTCATGGCTACACCTTC. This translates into CAWGSHGYTF.

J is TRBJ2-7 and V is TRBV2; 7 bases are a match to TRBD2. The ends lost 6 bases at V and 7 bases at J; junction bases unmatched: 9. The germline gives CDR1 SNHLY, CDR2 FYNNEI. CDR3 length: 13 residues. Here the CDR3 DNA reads TGTGCCAGCAGACAATACTTACTAGCGGAGCAGTACTTC. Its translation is CASRQYLLAEQYF.

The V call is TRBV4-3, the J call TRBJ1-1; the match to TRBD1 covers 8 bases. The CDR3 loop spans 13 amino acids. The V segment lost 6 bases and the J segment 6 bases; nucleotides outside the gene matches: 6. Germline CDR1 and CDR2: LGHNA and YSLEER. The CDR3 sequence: CASRLTGGSEAFF. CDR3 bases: TGCGCCAGCAGACTAACAGGGGGTTCTGAAGCTTTCTTT.

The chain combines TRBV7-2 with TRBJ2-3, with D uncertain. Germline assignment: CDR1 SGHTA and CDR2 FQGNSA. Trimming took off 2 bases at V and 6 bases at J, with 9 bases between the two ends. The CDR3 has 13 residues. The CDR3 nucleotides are TGTGCCAGCAGCTTAATCGGTCCGGATACGCAGTATTTT. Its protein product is CASSLIGPDTQYF.